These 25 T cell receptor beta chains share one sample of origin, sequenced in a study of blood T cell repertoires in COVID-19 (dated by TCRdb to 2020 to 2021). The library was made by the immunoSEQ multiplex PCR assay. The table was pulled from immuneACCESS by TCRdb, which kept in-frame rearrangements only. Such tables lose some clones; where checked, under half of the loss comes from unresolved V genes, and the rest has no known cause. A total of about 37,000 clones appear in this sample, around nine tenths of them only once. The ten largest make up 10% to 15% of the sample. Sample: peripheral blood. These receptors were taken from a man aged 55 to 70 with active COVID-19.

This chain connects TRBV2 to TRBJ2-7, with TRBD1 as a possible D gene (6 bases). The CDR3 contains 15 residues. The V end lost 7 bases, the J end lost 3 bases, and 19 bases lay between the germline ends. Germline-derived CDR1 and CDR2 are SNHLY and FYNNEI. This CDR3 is CASKMGWDIRYEQYF. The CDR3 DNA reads TGTGCCAGCAAGATGGGATGGGACATCCGCTACGAGCAGTACTTC.

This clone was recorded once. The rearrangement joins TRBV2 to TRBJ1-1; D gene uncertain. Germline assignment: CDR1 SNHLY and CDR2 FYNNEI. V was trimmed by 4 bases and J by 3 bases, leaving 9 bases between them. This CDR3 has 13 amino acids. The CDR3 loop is CASSGQADTEAFF. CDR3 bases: TGTGCCAGCAGTGGGCAGGCCGACACTGAAGCTTTCTTT. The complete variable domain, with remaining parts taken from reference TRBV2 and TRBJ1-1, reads EPEVTQTPSHQVTQMGQEVILRCVPISNHLYFYWYRQILGQKVEFLVSFYNNEISEKSEIFDDQFSVERPDGSNFTLKIRSTKLEDSAMYFCASSGQADTEAFFGQGTRLTVV.

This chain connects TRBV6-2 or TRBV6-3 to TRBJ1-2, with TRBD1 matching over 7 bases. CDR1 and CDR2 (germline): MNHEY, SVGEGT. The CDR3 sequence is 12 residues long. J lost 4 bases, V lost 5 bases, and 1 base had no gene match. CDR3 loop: CASSPGGYGYTF. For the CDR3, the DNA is TGTGCCAGCAGTCCAGGGGGCTATGGCTACACCTTC.

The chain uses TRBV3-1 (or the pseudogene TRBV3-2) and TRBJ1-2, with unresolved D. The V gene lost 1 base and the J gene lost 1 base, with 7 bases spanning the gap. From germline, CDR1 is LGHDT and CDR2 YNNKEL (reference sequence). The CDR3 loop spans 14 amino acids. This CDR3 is CASSQAGINYGYTF. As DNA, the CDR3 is TGTGCCAGCAGCCAAGCGGGGATTAACTATGGCTACACCTTC.

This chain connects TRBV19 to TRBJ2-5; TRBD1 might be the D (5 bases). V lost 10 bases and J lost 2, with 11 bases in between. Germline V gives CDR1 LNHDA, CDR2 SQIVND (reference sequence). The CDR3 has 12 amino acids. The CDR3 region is CATKDRQETQYF. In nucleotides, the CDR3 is TGTGCCACCAAAGACAGACAAGAGACCCAGTACTTC.

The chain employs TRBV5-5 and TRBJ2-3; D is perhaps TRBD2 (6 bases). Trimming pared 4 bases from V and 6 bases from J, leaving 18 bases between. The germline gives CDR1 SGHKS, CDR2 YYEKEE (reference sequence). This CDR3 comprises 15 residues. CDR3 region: CASSGDFTFGDTQYF. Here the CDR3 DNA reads TGTGCCAGCAGCGGGGACTTCACTTTCGGGGATACGCAGTATTTT.

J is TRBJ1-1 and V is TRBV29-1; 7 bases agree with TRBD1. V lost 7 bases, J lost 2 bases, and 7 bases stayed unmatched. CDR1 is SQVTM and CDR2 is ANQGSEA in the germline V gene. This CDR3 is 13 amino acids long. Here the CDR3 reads CSAMSGGNTEAFF. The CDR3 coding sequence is TGCAGCGCTATGTCAGGGGGTAACACTGAAGCTTTCTTT. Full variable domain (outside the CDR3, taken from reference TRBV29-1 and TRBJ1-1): SAVISQKPSRDICQRGTSLTIQCQVDSQVTMMFWYRQQPGQSLTLIATANQGSEATYESGFVIDKFPISRPNLTFSTLTVSNMSPEDSSIYLCSAMSGGNTEAFFGQGTRLTVV.

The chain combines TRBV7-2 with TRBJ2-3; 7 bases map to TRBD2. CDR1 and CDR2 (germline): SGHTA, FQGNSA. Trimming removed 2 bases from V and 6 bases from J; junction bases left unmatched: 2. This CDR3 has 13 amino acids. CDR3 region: CASSLREDDTQYF. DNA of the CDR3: TGTGCCAGCAGCTTACGGGAGGATGATACGCAGTATTTT.

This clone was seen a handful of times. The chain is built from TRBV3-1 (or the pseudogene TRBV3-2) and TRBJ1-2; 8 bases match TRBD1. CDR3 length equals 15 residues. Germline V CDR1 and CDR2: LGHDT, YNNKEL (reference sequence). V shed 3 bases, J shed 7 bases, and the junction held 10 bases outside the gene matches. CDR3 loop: CASSHPGGQGGGYTF. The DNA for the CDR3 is TGTGCCAGCAGCCACCCCGGCGGACAGGGCGGTGGCTACACCTTC.

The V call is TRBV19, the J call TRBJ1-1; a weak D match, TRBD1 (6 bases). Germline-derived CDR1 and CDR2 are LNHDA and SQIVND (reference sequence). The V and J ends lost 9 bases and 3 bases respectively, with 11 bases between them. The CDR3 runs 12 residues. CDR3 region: CASGQFYTEAFF. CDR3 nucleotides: TGTGCCAGCGGACAGTTCTACACTGAAGCTTTCTTT.

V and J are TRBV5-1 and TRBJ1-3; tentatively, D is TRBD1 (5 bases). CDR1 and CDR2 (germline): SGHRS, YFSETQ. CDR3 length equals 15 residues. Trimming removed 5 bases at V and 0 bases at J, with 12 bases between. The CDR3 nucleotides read TGCGCCAGCAGAAATAGCAGGGACTCTGGAAACACCATATATTTT. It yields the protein CASRNSRDSGNTIYF.

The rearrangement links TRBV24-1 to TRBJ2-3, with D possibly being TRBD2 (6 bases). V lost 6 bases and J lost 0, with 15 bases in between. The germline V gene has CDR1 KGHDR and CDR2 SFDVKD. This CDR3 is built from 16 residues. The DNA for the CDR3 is TGTGCCACCAGTCAAGCCAATAGCGGCAGCACAGATACGCAGTATTTT. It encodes CATSQANSGSTDTQYF.

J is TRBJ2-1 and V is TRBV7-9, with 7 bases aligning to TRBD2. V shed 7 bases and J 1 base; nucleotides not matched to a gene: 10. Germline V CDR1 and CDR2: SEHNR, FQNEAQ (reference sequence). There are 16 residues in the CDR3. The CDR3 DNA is TGTGCCAGCATCCGAGTGGGAGGGGTTTCCTACAATGAGCAGTTCTTC. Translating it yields CASIRVGGVSYNEQFF.

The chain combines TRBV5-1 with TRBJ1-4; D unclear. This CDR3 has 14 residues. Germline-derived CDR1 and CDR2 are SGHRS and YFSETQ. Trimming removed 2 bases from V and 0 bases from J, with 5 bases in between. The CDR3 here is CASSLTATNEKLFF. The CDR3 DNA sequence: TGCGCCAGCAGCTTAACGGCAACTAATGAAAAACTGTTTTTT.

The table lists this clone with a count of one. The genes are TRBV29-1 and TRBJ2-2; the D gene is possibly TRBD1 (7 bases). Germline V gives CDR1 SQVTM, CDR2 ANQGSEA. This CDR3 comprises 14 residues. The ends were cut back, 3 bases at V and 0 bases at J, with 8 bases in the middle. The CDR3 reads CSVDRGANTGELFF. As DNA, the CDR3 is TGCAGCGTTGACAGGGGGGCGAACACCGGGGAGCTGTTTTTT.

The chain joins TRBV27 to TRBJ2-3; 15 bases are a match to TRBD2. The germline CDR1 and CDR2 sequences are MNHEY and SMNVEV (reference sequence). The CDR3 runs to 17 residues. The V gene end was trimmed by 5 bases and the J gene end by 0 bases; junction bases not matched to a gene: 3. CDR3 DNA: TGTGCCAGCAGTCGAGGACTAGCGGGAGGGAGCACAGATACGCAGTATTTT. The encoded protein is CASSRGLAGGSTDTQYF.

Written as DNA, the CDR3 is TGTGCCAGTTCGGACAGGGGTCCTGGCTACACCTTC. Protein sequence: CASSDRGPGYTF. This chain connects TRBV19 to TRBJ1-2; TRBD1 matches at 9 bases. The CDR3 sequence is 12 residues long. Germline values: CDR1 LNHDA, CDR2 SQIVND (reference sequence). Germline trimming cut 8 bases from V and 7 bases from J; bases unmatched to any gene: 5.

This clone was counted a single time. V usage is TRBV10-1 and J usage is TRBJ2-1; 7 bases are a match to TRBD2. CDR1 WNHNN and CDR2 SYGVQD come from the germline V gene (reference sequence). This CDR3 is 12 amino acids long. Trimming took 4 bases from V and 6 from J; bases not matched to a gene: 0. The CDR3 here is CASSAGGNEQFF. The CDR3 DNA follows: TGCGCCAGCAGTGCGGGGGGCAATGAGCAGTTCTTC.

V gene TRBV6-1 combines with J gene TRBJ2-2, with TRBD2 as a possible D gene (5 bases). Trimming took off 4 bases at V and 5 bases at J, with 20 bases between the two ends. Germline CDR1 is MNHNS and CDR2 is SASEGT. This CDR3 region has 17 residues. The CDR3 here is CASSGPEGTTLTGELFF. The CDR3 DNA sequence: TGTGCCAGCAGTGGGCCTGAGGGTACAACCCTAACCGGGGAGCTGTTTTTT.

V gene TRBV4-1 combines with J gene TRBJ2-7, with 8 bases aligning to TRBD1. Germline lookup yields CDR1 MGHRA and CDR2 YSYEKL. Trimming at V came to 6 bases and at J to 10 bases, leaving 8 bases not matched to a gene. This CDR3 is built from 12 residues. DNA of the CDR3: TGCGCCAGCAGTCTGACAGGGGAAGAACAGTACTTC. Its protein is CASSLTGEEQYF.

Here the CDR3 reads CASSQEQGSEQFF. The CDR3 nucleotides read TGTGCCAGCAGCCAAGAACAGGGTAGTGAGCAGTTCTTC. V is TRBV3-1 (or the pseudogene TRBV3-2) and J is TRBJ2-1, with D perhaps matching TRBD1 (6 bases). V shed 0 bases and J shed 9 bases, with 9 bases lying between them. This CDR3 comprises 13 residues. The V gene's germline CDR1 is LGHDT and CDR2 YNNKEL (reference sequence).

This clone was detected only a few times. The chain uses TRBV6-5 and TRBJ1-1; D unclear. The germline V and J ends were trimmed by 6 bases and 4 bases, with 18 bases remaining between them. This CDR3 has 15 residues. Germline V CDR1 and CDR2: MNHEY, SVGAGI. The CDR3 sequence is CASSPLRHWPTEAFF. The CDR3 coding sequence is TGTGCCAGCAGCCCCCTCCGACATTGGCCCACTGAAGCTTTCTTT.

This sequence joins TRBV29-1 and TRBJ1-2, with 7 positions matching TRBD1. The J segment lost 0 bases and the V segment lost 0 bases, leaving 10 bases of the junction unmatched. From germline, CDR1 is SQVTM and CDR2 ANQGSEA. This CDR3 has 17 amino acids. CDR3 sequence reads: CSVEDRAGGSANYGYTF. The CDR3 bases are TGCAGCGTTGAAGATCGTGCAGGGGGTTCAGCTAACTATGGCTACACCTTC.

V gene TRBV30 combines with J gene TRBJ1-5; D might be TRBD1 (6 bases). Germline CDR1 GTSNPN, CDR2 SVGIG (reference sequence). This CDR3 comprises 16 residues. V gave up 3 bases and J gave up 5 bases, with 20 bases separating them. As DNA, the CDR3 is TGTGCCTGGAGCGGACCTTTACAGGGAAGGGATCAGCCCCAGCATTTT. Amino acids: CAWSGPLQGRDQPQHF.

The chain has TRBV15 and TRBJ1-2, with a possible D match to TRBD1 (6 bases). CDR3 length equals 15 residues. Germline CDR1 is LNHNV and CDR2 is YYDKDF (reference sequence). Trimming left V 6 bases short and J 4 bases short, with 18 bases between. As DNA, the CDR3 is TGTGCCACCAGTCCACCCGGACAGCGGAGCTATGGCTACACCTTC. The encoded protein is CATSPPGQRSYGYTF.